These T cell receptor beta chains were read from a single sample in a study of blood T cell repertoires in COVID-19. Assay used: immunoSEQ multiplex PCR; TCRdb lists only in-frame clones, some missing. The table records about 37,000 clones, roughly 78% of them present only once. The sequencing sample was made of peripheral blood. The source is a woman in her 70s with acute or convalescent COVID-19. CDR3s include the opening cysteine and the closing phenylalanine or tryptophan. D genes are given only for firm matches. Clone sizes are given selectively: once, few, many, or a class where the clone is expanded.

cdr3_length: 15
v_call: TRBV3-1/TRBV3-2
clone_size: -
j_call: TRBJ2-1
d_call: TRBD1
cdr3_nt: TGTGCCAGCAGCCGGGGACAGGGGATTTCCAATGAGCAGTTCTTC
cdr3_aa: CASSRGQGISNEQFF

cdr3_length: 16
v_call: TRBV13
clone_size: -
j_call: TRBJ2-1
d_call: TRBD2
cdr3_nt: TGTGCCAGTTCCGGGACTAGCGGGGCCGAATACAATGAGCAGTTCTTC
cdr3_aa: CASSGTSGAEYNEQFF

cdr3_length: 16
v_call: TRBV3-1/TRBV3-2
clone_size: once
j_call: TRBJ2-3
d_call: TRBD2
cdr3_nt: TGTGCCAGCAGACCCCTAGCGGGGGGGCCTCGAGATACGCAGTATTTT
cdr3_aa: CASRPLAGGPRDTQYF

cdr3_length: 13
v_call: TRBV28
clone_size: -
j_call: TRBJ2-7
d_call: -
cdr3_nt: TGTGCCAGCAGTTTGGTCAGCTCCTACGAGCAGTACTTC
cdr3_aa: CASSLVSSYEQYF

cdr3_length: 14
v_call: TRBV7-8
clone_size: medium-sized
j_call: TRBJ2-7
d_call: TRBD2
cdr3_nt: TGTGCCAGCAGCTTACGGGGGGGGCGCGACGAGCAGTACTTC
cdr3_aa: CASSLRGGRDEQYF

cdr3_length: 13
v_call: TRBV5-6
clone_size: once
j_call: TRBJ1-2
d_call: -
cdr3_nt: TGTGCCAGCAGCTCGACAGGAGTCTATGGCTACACCTTC
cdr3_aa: CASSSTGVYGYTF

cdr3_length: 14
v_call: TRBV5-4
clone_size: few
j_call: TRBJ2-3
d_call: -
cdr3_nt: TGTGCCAGCAGCGACTCCACCCGATCAGATACGCAGTATTTT
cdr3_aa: CASSDSTRSDTQYF

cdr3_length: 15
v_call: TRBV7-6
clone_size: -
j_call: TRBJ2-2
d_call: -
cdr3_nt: TGTGCCAGCAGCCCATTAGACACTAACACCGGGGAGCTGTTTTTT
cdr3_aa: CASSPLDTNTGELFF

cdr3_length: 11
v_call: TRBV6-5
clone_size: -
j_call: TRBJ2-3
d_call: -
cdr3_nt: TGTGCCAGTTGCCAGGTAGATACGCAGTATTTT
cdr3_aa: CASCQVDTQYF

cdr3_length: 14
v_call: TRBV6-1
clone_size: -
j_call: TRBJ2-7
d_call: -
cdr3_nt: TGTGCCAGCAGTGAACGGACAGAGCTCTACGAGCAGTACTTC
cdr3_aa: CASSERTELYEQYF

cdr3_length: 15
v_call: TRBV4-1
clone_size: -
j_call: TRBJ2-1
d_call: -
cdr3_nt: TGCGCCAGCAGCCAACTAGCTCTCCCTAGTAATGAGCAGTTCTTC
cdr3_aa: CASSQLALPSNEQFF

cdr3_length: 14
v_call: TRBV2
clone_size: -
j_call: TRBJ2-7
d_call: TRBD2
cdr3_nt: TGTGCCAGCAGTGAGTTGCGGGGGGGATACGAGCAGTACTTC
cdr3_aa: CASSELRGGYEQYF

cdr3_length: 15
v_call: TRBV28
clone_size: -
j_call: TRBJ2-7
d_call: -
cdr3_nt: TGTGCCAGCAGTGGGCACATGATTCGGGGCTACGAGCAGTACTTC
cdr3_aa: CASSGHMIRGYEQYF

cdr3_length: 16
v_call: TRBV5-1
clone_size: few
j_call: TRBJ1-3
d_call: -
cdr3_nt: TGCGCCAGCAGCTTGGCCGGGGGGGATCGTGGAAACACCATATATTTT
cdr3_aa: CASSLAGGDRGNTIYF

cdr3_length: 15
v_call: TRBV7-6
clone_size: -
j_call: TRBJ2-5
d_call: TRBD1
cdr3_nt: TGTGCCAGCAGCCGACGACAGGGGGGACAGGAGACCCAGTACTTC
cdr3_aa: CASSRRQGGQETQYF

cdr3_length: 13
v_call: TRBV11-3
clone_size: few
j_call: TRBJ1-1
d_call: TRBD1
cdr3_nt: TGTGCCAGCAGAGAGCAGGGGGGCACTGAAGCTTTCTTT
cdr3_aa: CASREQGGTEAFF